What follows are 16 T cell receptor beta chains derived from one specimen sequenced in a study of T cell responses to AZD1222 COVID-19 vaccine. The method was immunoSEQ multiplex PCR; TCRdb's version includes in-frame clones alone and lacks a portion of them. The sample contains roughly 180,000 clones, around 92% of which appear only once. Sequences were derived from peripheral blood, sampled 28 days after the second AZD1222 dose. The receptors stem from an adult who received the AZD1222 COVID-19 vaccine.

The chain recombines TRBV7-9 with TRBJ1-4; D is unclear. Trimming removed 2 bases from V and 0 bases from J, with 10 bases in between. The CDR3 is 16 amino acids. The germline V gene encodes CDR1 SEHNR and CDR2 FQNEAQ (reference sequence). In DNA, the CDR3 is TGTGCCAGCAGCTTACTGGGAGATGCAACTAATGAAAAACTGTTTTTT. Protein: CASSLLGDATNEKLFF.

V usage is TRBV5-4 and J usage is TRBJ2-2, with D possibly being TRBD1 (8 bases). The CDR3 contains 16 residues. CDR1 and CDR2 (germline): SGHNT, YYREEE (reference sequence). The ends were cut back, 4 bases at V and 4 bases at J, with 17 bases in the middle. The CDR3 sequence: CASSRGSGTGTGELFF. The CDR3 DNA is TGTGCCAGCAGCCGCGGAAGCGGGACAGGCACCGGGGAGCTGTTTTTT.

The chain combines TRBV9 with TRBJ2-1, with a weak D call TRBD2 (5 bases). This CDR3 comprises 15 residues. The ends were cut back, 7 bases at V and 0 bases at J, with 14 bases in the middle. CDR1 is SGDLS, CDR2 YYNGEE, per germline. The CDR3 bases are TGTGCCAGCTCTACACTAGGGAGCTCCTACAATGAGCAGTTCTTC. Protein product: CASSTLGSSYNEQFF.

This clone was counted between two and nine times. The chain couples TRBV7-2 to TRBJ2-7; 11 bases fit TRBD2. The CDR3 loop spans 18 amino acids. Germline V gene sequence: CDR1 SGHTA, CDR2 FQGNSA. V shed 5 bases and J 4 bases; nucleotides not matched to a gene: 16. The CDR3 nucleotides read TGTGCCAGCAGCCAGGGACTAGCGGCCCTAATGGGGGGTTACGAGCAGTACTTC. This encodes CASSQGLAALMGGYEQYF.

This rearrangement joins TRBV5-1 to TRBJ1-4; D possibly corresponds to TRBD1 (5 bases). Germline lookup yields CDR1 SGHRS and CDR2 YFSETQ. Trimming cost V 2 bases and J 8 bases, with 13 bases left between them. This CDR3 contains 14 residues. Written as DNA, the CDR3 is TGCGCCAGCAGCTTTTTGGGGGTTGGAGAAAAACTGTTTTTT. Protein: CASSFLGVGEKLFF.

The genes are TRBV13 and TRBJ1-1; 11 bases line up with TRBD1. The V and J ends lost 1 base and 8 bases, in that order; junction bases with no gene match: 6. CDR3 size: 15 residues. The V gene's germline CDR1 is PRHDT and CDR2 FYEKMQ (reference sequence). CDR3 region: CASSLESRDRGEAFF. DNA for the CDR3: TGTGCCAGCAGCTTAGAATCCCGGGACAGGGGGGAAGCTTTCTTT. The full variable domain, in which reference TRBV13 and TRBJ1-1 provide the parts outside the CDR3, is AAGVIQSPRHLIKEKRETATLKCYPIPRHDTVYWYQQGPGQDPQFLISFYEKMQSDKGSIPDRFSAQQFSDYHSELNMSSLELGDSALYFCASSLESRDRGEAFFGQGTRLTVV.

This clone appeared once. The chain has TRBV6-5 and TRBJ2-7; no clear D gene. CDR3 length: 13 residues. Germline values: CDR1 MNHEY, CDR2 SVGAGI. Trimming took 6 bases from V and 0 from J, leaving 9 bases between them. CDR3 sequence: CASSQIPSYEQYF. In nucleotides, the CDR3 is TGTGCCAGCAGCCAAATACCCTCCTACGAGCAGTACTTC.

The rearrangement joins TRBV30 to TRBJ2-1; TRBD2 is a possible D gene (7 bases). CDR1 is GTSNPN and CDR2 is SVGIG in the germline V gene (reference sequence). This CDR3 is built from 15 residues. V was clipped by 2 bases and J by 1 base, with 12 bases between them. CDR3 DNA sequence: TGTGCCTGGAGTAGGGGGGGAGGGTCCTACAATGAGCAGTTCTTC. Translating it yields CAWSRGGGSYNEQFF.

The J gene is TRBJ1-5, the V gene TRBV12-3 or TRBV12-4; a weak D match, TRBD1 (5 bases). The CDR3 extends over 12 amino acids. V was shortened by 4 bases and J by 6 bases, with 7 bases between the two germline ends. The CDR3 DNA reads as TGTGCCAGCAGTTCAGGGCTTCAGCCCCAGCATTTT. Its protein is CASSSGLQPQHF.

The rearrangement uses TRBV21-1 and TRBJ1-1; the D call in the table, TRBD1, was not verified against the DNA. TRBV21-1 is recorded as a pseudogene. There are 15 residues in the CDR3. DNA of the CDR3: TGTGCCAGCAGCAACCGGGACAGGGCAATCTCTGAAGCTTTCTTT. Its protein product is CASSNRDRAISEAFF.

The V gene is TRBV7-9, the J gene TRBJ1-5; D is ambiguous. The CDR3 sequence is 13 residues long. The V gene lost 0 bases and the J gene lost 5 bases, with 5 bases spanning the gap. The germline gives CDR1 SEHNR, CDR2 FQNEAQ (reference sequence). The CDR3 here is CASSLAGYQPQHF. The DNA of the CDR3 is TGTGCCAGCAGCTTAGCAGGCTATCAGCCCCAGCATTTT.

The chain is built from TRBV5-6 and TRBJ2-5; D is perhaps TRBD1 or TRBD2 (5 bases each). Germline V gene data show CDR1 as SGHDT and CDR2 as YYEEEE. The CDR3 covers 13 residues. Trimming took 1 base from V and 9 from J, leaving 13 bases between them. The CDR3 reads CASSLTGGAAQYF. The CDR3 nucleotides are TGTGCCAGCAGCTTGACAGGCGGAGCGGCCCAGTACTTC.

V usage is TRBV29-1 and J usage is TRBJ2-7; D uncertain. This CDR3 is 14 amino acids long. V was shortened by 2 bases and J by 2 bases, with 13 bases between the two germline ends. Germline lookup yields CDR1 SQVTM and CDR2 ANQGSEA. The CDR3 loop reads CSVENDTPPYEQYF. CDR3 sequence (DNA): TGCAGCGTTGAAAACGACACCCCCCCCTACGAGCAGTACTTC.

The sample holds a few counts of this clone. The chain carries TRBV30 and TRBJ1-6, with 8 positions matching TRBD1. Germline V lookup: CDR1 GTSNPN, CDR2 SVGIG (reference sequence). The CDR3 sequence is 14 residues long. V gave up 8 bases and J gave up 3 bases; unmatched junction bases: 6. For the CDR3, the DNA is TGTGCCACGGGACAGGACCTCTATAATTCACCCCTCCACTTT. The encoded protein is CATGQDLYNSPLHF.

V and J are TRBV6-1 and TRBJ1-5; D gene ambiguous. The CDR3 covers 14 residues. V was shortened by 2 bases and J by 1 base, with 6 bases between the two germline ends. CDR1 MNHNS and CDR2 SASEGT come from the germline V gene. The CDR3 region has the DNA TGTGCCAGCAGTGAATTCAGGAGCAATCAGCCCCAGCATTTT. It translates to CASSEFRSNQPQHF.

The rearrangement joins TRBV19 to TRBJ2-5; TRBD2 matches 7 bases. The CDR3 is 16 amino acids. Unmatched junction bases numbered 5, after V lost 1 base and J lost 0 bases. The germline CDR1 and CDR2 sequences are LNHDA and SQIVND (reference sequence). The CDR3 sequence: CASSIGAGSYQETQYF. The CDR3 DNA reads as TGTGCCAGTAGTATAGGAGCGGGGTCCTACCAAGAGACCCAGTACTTC.